This T cell receptor beta chain was sequenced in a study of shared clonotypes between healthy human individuals. The table lists this clone with a count of one. Its antigen remains unidentified. General study findings and limits: Generally, naive subsets came out with larger estimated richness than memory subsets. Donors were few, which limited the genetic and exposure-history diversity represented. About 5% of naive CD4 clonotypes were shared across several donors.

Clones were read by immunoSEQ multiplex PCR, and TCRdb kept only the in-frame ones, dropping some. Of roughly 2.5 million clones listed, 85% to 95% are singletons. Losses at the gene ends were 5 bases for V and 2 bases for J; bases not matched to a gene: 4. The CDR3 is 15 residues long. CDR1 is MNHNS, CDR2 SASEGT, per germline. The sequencing sample was made of naive CD4+ T cells sorted from blood. As to subset: CD45RA+ positively selected. The genes are TRBV6-1 and TRBJ2-7, with 12 bases fitting TRBD1. The source is a young man in good health. The CDR3 DNA sequence: TGTGCCAGCAGTCTGGGACAGGGGGCCCCCTACGAGCAGTACTTC. This codes for CASSLGQGAPYEQYF.